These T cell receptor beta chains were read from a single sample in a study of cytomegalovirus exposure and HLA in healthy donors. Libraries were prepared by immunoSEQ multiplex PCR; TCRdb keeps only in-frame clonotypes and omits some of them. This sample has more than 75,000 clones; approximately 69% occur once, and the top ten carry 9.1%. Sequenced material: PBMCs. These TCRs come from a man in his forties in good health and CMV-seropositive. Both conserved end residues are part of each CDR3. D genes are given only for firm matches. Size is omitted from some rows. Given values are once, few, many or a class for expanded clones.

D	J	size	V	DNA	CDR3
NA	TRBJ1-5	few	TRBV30	TGTGCCTGGAGCGGCGGGGGGAGCCAGCCCCAGCATTTT	CAWSGGGSQPQHF
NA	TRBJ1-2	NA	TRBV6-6	TGTGCCAGCAGTTACCCCGGGATATACTATGGCTACACCTTC	CASSYPGIYYGYTF
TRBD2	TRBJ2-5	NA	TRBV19	TGTGCCAGTAGTGAGTGGCTAGCGGGGGATATAGAGACCCAGTACTTC	CASSEWLAGDIETQYF
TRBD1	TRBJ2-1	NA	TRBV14	TGTGCCAGCAGCCAAGATCGGCGGGACAGGGGGCCAGCAGGGTTCTTC	CASSQDRRDRGPAGFF
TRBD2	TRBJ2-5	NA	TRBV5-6	TGTGCCAGCAGCTTGGAGGCGCTAGCGGGGGGGCTGGTGCACTTC	CASSLEALAGGLVHF
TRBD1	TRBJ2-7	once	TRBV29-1	TGCAGCGTGGGCGATCGACAGGGGGTGAGGAAGCAGTACTTC	CSVGDRQGVRKQYF
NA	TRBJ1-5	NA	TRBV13	TGTGCCAGCAGCGACTCACGAATAGGACGGGAAGGCAATCAGCCCCAGCATTTT	CASSDSRIGREGNQPQHF
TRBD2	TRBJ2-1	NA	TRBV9	TGTGCCAGCAGCGAGACCCCAACTAGCGGGGAGGGCGATGAGCAGTTCTTC	CASSETPTSGEGDEQFF
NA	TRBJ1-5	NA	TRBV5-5	TGTGCCAGCACTAGCGGTTGGGGGGCGGATCAGCCCCAGCATTTT	CASTSGWGADQPQHF
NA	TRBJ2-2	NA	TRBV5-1	TGCGCCAGCAGCCTTCTGACAGGGAGGACCGGGGAGCTGTTTTTT	CASSLLTGRTGELFF
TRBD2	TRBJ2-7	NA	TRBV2	TGTGCCAGCCGGGACTACTCCTACGAGCAGTACTTC	CASRDYSYEQYF
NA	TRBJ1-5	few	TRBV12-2	TGTGCAAGTCTTCGAAATCAGGGGGGCTCGAGGCAGCCCCAGCATTTT	CASLRNQGGSRQPQHF
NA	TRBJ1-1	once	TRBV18	TGTGCCAGCTCACCCTCAAGGGGTCGGGCTGAAGCTTTCTTT	CASSPSRGRAEAFF
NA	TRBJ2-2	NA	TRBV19	TGTGCCACCTTCGGGGAAACCGGGGAGCTGTTTTTT	CATFGETGELFF
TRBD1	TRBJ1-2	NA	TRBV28	TGTGCCAGCAGTTCCCCCGGCAGGGGGGACTATGGCTACACCTTC	CASSSPGRGDYGYTF
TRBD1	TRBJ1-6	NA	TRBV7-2	TGTGCCAGCAGCTTTTATCGGCAGGGGGCTTCACCCCTCCACTTT	CASSFYRQGASPLHF
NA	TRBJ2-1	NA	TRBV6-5	TGTGCCAGCAGCCCCTCCATAGGGGGAGTCAATGAGCAGTTCTTC	CASSPSIGGVNEQFF
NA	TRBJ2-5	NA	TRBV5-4	TGTGCCAGCAGCCTCTGGACAGAGCAGACCCAGTACTTC	CASSLWTEQTQYF
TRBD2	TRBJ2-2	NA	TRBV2	TGTGCCAGCAGTGTTCCTAGCGGGGCGAACACCGGGGAGCTGTTTTTT	CASSVPSGANTGELFF
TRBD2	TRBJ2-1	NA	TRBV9	TGTGCCAGCAGCGTAGAAGTATTTAGGGCTAGCGGGATCCGCTCCTACAATGAGCAGTTCTTC	CASSVEVFRASGIRSYNEQFF
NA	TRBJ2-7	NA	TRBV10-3	TGTGCCATCAGGGAAGGGACGGGGGCCTACGAGCAGTACTTC	CAIREGTGAYEQYF
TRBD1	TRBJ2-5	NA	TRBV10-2	TGCGCCAGCCAGACCGGGACAGGGTCACAAGAGACCCAGTACTTC	CASQTGTGSQETQYF
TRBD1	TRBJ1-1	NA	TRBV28	TGTGCCAGCAGCCGCCTCTCACAGGGGAATAGAGGTTTCTTT	CASSRLSQGNRGFF
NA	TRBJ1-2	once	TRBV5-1	TGCGCCAGCAGCTTGGGGCAGCTAGAATATGGCTACACCTTC	CASSLGQLEYGYTF
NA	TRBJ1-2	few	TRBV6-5	TGTGCCAGCAGCCCAGGGTTTGGCTACACCTTC	CASSPGFGYTF
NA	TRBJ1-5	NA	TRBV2	TGTGCCAGCACTGGAGAGAGAAATCAGCCCCAGCATTTT	CASTGERNQPQHF
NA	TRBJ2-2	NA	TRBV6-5	TGTGCCAGCAGTTACTCGGAGCAGGGTTTAGCCGGGGAGCTGTTTTTT	CASSYSEQGLAGELFF
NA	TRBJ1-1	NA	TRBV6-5	TGTGCCAGCAGTTACTCGGACAGTCGCCGTGAAGCTTTCTTT	CASSYSDSRREAFF
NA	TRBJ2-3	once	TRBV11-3	TGTGCCAGCAGCTCCGACGGAGGGACAGATACGCAGTATTTT	CASSSDGGTDTQYF
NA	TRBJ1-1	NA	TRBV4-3	TGCGCCAGCAGCCAAGGGACGGACAGCTACCTGAACACTGAAGCTTTCTTT	CASSQGTDSYLNTEAFF
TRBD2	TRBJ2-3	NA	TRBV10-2	TGCGCCAGCAGTCCGGGACTAGCGGGGGGCAAGGGAGATACGCAGTATTTT	CASSPGLAGGKGDTQYF
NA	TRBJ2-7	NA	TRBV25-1	TGTGCCAGCAGTGGCGGGGTCTACGAGCAGTACTTC	CASSGGVYEQYF
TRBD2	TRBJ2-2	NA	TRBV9	TGTGCCAGCAGCGTGGGAGGGCCAGAGACCGGGGAGCTGTTTTTT	CASSVGGPETGELFF
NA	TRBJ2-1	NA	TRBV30	TGTGCCTGGAGTGTTCTAGGCAGGGGAACAGGCAATGAGCAGTTCTTC	CAWSVLGRGTGNEQFF
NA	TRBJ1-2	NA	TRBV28	TGTGCCAGCAGTTTATCGGGATCGCGGAGCCCGCGAAACACCTTC	CASSLSGSRSPRNTF
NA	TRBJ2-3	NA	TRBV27	TGTGCCAGCAGTTCCTCCCTCACAGATACGCAGTATTTT	CASSSSLTDTQYF
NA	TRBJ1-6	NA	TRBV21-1	TGTGCCAGCAGCAAAACACGGCAGGGCGACTCGAATTCACCCCTCCACTTT	CASSKTRQGDSNSPLHF
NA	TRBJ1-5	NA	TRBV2	TGTGCCAGCAGTGAGGGGGGTGTCCAGCCCCAGCATTTT	CASSEGGVQPQHF
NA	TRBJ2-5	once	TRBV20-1	TGCAGTGTTGACAAAAGGGAGACCCAGTACTTC	CSVDKRETQYF
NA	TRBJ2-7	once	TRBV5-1	TGCGCCAGCACCCCGAGCGATCTTGCGGGGTCCAGGCCCTACGAGCAGTACTTC	CASTPSDLAGSRPYEQYF
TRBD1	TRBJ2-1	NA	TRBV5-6	TGTGCCAGCAGGAGGCCGGGACAGGGGTCGGGGGAGCAGTTCTTC	CASRRPGQGSGEQFF
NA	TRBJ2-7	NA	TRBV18	TGTGCCAGCTCACCGGGGCAGAACCACGAGCAGTACTTC	CASSPGQNHEQYF
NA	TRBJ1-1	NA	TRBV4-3	TGCGCCAGCAGCCAAGATCCTCGTTTGAACACTGAAGCTTTCTTT	CASSQDPRLNTEAFF
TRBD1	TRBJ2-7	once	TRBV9	TGTGCCAGCAGCGCCGACAGGGTCGGGGCCTACGAGCAGTACTTC	CASSADRVGAYEQYF
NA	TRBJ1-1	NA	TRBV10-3	TGTGCCATCAGTGAACCGACAGCCAACACTGAAGCTTTCTTT	CAISEPTANTEAFF
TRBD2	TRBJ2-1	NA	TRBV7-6	TGTGCCAGCAGCTTAGCGGTGGCTAGCGGGGGGGCCGATGAGCAGTTCTTC	CASSLAVASGGADEQFF
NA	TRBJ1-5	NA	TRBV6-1	TGTGCCAGCGGACCCCTCGGGGAGCCCCAGCATTTT	CASGPLGEPQHF
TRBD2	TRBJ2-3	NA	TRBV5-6	TGTGCCAGCAGCTTGGGAGTAGCGGGGTCATATACGCAGTATTTT	CASSLGVAGSYTQYF
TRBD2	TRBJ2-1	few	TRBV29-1	TGCAGCGTTGTTACCGGGACTAGCGGCTACAATGAGCAGTTCTTC	CSVVTGTSGYNEQFF
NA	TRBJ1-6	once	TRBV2	TGTGCCAGCAGTGGTCGGGGAAAGTCAAATTCACCCCTCCACTTT	CASSGRGKSNSPLHF
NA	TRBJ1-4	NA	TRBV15	TGTGCCACCAGCAGAGGGGGAGATGAAAAACTGTTTTTT	CATSRGGDEKLFF
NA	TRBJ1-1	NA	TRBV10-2	TGCGCCAGCAGTGAGTCAGCCACTGAAGCTTTCTTT	CASSESATEAFF
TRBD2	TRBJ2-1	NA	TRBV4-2	TGTGCCAGCAGCCAAGATCGGCTAGCGGGAGGGGGGAAGCAGTTCTTC	CASSQDRLAGGGKQFF